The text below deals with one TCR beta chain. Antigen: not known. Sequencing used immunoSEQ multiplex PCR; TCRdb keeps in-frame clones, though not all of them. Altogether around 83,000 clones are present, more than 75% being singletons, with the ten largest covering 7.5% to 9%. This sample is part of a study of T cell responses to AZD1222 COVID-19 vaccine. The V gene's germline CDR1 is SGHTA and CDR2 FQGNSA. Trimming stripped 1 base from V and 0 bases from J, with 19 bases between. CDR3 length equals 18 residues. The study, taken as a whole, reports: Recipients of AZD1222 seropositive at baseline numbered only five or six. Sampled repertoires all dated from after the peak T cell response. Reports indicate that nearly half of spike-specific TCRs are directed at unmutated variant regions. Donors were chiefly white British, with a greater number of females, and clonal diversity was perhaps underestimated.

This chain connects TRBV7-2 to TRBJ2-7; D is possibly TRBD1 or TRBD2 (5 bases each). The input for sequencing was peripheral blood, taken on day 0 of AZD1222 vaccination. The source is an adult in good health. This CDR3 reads CASSLGGTSQSISYEQYF. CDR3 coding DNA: TGTGCCAGCAGCTTAGGGGGGACCAGCCAGTCCATCTCCTACGAGCAGTACTTC.